This T cell receptor beta chain was documented in a study of human T cells and chemical hapten exposure. The authors' processing: Counts of TCRs in each sample centred on a median of 95,638 and extended from about 24,000 to 680,000. Via MiXCR, TCRdb re-called the RACE reads, giving one row per CDR3 protein. These V and J calls rely on TCRdb rather than the paper's analysis. The sample comprises fewer than 150,000 distinct CDR3 sequences, over 9.5% of which are singletons, and 1.2% to 1.5% rests with the top ten. The time point is: patch test 2, 6 weeks after DPC sensitization. As for treatment: therapeutic diphenylcyclopropenone sensitization with weekly scalp DPC. Phlebotomy was performed prior to application of every patch test. V was pared by 6 bases and J by 9 bases, with 18 bases between. CDR1 SNHLY and CDR2 FYNNEI come from the germline V gene. The CDR3 is 14 residues long. This clonotype has only a few counts.

The clonotype comes from a woman between 45 and 60 years old with alopecia areata. Some clones in this sample may be carry-over from other donors' samples. The chain recombines TRBV2 with TRBJ2-1; D gene ambiguous. The sequences come from whole blood, collected in connection with sensitization to the hapten diphenylcyclopropenone (DPC). The CDR3 DNA is TGTGCCAGCAGCCCAATACTACAAGTAGGTGAGCAGTTCTTC. Its protein product is CASSPILQVGEQFF.